Following are 15 T cell receptor beta chains from one sample sequenced in a study of Graves' ophthalmopathy and Graves' hyperthyroidism. Amplification of the TCR beta CDR3 regions used RNA transcripts (as template). HTBI-primed first-round RT-PCR preceded second-round multiplex PCR. Using its own MiXCR run on the multiplex PCR reads, TCRdb lists one record per CDR3 protein. Of roughly 410,000 distinct CDR3 sequences in the sample, 15% were seen once. The sequenced material came from peripheral blood. The receptor source for this set is a woman between 18 and 29 years old with stable Graves' hyperthyroidism.

The J gene is TRBJ2-7, the V gene TRBV19; D unresolved. Germline V lookup: CDR1 LNHDA, CDR2 SQIVND (reference sequence). The CDR3 covers 11 residues. The V end was cut by 8 bases, the J end by 7 bases, with 12 bases between. CDR3 nucleotide sequence: TGTGCCAGTGCTTTCAAGGGTGAGCAGTACTTC. Protein sequence: CASAFKGEQYF.

This clonotype was counted ten times or more. The rearrangement joins TRBV7-2 to TRBJ2-7; 7 bases align to TRBD1. The CDR3 is 15 amino acids. The germline CDR1 and CDR2 sequences are SGHTA and FQGNSA. V shed 1 base and J 3 bases; nucleotides not matched to a gene: 6. The CDR3 here is CASSLVTGKGYEQYF. Written as DNA, the CDR3 is TGTGCCAGCAGCTTAGTGACAGGGAAAGGCTACGAGCAGTACTTC.

At least ten counts were recorded for this clonotype. V is TRBV11-1 and J is TRBJ2-5; TRBD2 aligns across 12 bases. The germline V gene has CDR1 SGHAT and CDR2 FQDESV (reference sequence). The length of the CDR3 is 18 residues. Trimming took 5 bases from V and 1 from J; bases not matched to a gene: 11. The CDR3, as DNA: TGTGCCAGCAGCCCCGGACTAGCGGGGACACTGCTCCAAGAGACCCAGTACTTC. Protein product: CASSPGLAGTLLQETQYF.

Ten or more counts support this clonotype. The DNA for the CDR3 is TGTGCCAGCAGTTCCCTCTGGACAGGGTCGGGCTATGGCTACACCTTC. The encoded protein is CASSSLWTGSGYGYTF. This sequence joins TRBV6-5 and TRBJ1-2, with 8 bases identical to TRBD1. Germline assignment: CDR1 MNHEY and CDR2 SVGAGI. V shed 4 bases and J 4 bases; nucleotides not matched to a gene: 11. This CDR3 is 16 amino acids long.

This clonotype was picked up one time. A much larger clonotype is one base distant, so this may be a read error. The V and J genes are TRBV27 and TRBJ2-2; weak D call: TRBD2 (7 bases). Germline lookup yields CDR1 MNHEY and CDR2 SMNVEV (reference sequence). Deletions cut 4 bases from V and 4 bases from J, with 16 bases between. The CDR3 has 16 residues. CDR3 loop: CASSSLSGGLTGELFF. The CDR3 DNA reads as TGTGCCAGCAGTTCTCTATCGGGGGGCCTCACCGGGGAGCTGTTTTTT.

This clonotype came up many times. This chain connects TRBV5-5 to TRBJ1-1; D remains unclear. The CDR3 has 13 amino acids. Germline loops: CDR1 SGHKS, CDR2 YYEKEE (reference sequence). V was shortened by 4 bases and J by 1 base, with 8 bases between the two germline ends. This CDR3 reads CASSQTTNTEAFF. Written as DNA, the CDR3 is TGTGCCAGCAGCCAGACAACGAACACTGAAGCTTTCTTT.

The table lists this clonotype with many counts. V and J are TRBV10-3 and TRBJ2-7, with a weak D call TRBD1 (5 bases). Germline V gene data show CDR1 as ENHRY and CDR2 as SYGVKD. This CDR3 contains 13 residues. Trimming removed 4 bases from V and 6 bases from J, with 13 bases in between. The DNA of the CDR3 is TGTGCCATCAGTGGGGCAGGGCAAGGCGAGCAGTACTTC. Encoded protein: CAISGAGQGEQYF.

The sample holds many counts of this clonotype. The chain employs TRBV9 and TRBJ1-5; D uncertain. The V and J ends lost 3 bases and 6 bases respectively, with 22 bases between them. Germline V gene data show CDR1 as SGDLS and CDR2 as YYNGEE. The CDR3 length is 17 residues. This CDR3 is CASSEGDTYFTPQPQHF. The CDR3 region has the DNA TGTGCCAGCAGCGAGGGAGACACGTACTTCACCCCTCAGCCCCAGCATTTT.

The chain combines TRBV5-1 with TRBJ2-5; D not resolved. Trimming took off 2 bases at V and 3 bases at J, with 17 bases between the two ends. The CDR3 is 16 residues long. Germline lookup yields CDR1 SGHRS and CDR2 YFSETQ. The chain's CDR3 is CASSLGPAGDKETQYF. The CDR3 nucleotides read TGCGCCAGCAGCTTAGGCCCGGCAGGAGATAAAGAGACCCAGTACTTC.

In this sample, this clonotype turned up many times. This chain uses TRBV12-3 or TRBV12-4 with TRBJ2-7; D perhaps matches TRBD1 (6 bases). The V gene lost 4 bases and the J gene lost 2 bases, with 12 bases spanning the gap. The CDR3 runs to 14 residues. The CDR3 here is CASSSTGHPYEQYF. The CDR3, as DNA: TGTGCCAGCAGTTCGACAGGACATCCCTACGAGCAGTACTTC.

The V gene is TRBV6-5, the J gene TRBJ2-1; maybe TRBD1 (6 bases). The germline gives CDR1 MNHEY, CDR2 SVGAGI. Between the trimmed V and J ends, which lost 8 bases and 3 bases, there was a span of 8 bases. The CDR3 runs to 12 residues. CDR3 protein: CASGTRYNEQFF. In DNA form, the CDR3 reads TGTGCCAGCGGGACACGCTACAATGAGCAGTTCTTC.

This clonotype came up many times. Written as DNA, the CDR3 is TGCAGTGCTAGGGAGAACAAGGGCAATCAGCCCCAGCATTTT. It is translated as CSARENKGNQPQHF. The rearrangement joins TRBV20-1 to TRBJ1-5, with unresolved D. The V end lost 3 bases, the J end lost 2 bases, and 11 bases lay between the germline ends. Germline CDR1 reads DFQATT; CDR2 reads SNEGSKA (reference sequence). The CDR3 loop spans 14 amino acids.

In its sample, this clonotype was seen many times. The V and J genes are TRBV24-1 and TRBJ2-7; D possibly matches TRBD1 or TRBD2 (5 bases each). Germline lookup yields CDR1 KGHDR and CDR2 SFDVKD. The CDR3 sequence is 14 residues long. The V and J ends lost 10 bases and 3 bases respectively, with 18 bases between them. The CDR3 here is CATKGPTNYYEQYF. CDR3 coding DNA: TGTGCCACGAAGGGACCGACTAACTACTACGAGCAGTACTTC.

This clonotype occurred many times. The rearrangement links TRBV12-3 or TRBV12-4 to TRBJ1-1; D remains ambiguous. CDR3 size: 15 residues. V was pared by 6 bases and J by 2 bases, with 16 bases between. CDR3 DNA: TGTGCCAGCAGAGGGAGGCAGTTTAAAAACACTGAAGCTTTCTTT. This translates into CASRGRQFKNTEAFF.

This clonotype has at least ten counts. The rearrangement links TRBV7-2 to TRBJ1-1, with D perhaps TRBD1 (5 bases). From germline, CDR1 is SGHTA and CDR2 FQGNSA. The CDR3 is 15 residues long. V shed 5 bases and J shed 2 bases, with 15 bases lying between them. This CDR3 is CASSPVGTANTEAFF. The CDR3 DNA sequence: TGTGCCAGCAGCCCAGTGGGGACGGCCAACACTGAAGCTTTCTTT. Using reference TRBV7-2 and TRBJ1-1 for the parts outside the CDR3, the full variable domain is GAGVSQSPSNKVTEKGKDVELRCDPISGHTALYWYRQSLGQGLEFLIYFQGNSAPDKSGLPSDRFSAERTGGSVSTLTIQRTQQEDSAVYLCASSPVGTANTEAFFGQGTRLTVV.